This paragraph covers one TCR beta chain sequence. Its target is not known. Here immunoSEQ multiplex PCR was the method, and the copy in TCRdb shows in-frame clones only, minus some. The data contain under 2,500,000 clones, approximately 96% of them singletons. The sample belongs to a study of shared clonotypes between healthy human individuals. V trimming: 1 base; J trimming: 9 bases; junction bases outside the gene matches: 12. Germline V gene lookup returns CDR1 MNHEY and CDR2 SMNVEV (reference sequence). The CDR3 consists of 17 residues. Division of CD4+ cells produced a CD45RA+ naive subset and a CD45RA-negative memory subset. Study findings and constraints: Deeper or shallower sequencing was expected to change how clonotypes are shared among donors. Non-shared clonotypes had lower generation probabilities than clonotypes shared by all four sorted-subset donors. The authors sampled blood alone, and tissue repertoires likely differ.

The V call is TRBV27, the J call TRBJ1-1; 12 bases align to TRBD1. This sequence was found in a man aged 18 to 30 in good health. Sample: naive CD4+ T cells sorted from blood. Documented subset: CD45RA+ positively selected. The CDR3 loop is CASSLLGLGDRGHQAFF. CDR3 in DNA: TGTGCCAGCAGTTTATTGGGATTAGGGGACAGGGGGCACCAAGCTTTCTTT.